The TCR beta chain described here comes from a study of T cell responses to AZD1222 COVID-19 vaccine. Findings of the study overall: Baseline serology detected seropositivity in only 5 or 6 AZD1222 recipients.

Notes on this clone: Its antigen is as yet unknown.

Method: immunoSEQ multiplex PCR; TCRdb's copy keeps in-frame clones and lacks some. This sample yields 120,000 to 150,000 clones, of which 91% are seen a single time; approximately 2.6% belongs to the top ten. Germline V gives CDR1 LGHNA, CDR2 YNFKEQ. There are 16 residues in the CDR3. With V trimmed by 4 bases and J by 3 bases, 11 bases remained unmatched. The sequence came from an adult in good health. The V gene is TRBV4-2, the J gene TRBJ1-2; 7 positions agree with TRBD1. The sample consisted of peripheral blood, taken on day 0 of AZD1222 vaccination. The CDR3 nucleotides read TGTGCCAGCAGCCCAAAGACTCAGGGGGACGACTATGGCTACACCTTC. This sequence encodes CASSPKTQGDDYGYTF.